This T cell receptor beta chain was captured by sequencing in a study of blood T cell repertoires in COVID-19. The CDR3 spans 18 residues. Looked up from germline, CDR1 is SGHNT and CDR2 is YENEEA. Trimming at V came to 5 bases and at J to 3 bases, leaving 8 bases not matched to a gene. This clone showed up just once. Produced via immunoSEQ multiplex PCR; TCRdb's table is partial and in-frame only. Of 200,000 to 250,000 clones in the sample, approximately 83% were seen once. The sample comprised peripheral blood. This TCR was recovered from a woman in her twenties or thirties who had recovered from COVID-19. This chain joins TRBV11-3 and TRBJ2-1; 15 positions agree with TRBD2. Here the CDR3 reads CASSLGLAGGNYYNEQFF. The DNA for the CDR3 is TGTGCCAGCAGCCTGGGACTAGCGGGGGGCAATTACTACAATGAGCAGTTCTTC.